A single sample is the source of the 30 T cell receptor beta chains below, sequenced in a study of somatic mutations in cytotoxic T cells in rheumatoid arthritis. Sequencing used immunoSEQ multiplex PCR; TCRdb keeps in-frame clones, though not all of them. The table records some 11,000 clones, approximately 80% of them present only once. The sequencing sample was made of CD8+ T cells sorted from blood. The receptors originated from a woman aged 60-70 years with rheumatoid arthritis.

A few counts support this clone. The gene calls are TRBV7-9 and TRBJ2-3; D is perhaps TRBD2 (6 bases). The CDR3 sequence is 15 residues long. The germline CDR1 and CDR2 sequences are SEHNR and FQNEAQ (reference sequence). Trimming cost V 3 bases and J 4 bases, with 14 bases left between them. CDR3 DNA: TGTGCCAGCAGCTTGACTAGTGTTCGGGCAGATACGCAGTATTTT. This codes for CASSLTSVRADTQYF. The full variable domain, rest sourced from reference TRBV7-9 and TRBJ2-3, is DTGVSQNPRHKITKRGQNVTFRCDPISEHNRLYWYRQTLGQGPEFLTYFQNEAQLEKSRLLSDRFSAERPKGSFSTLEIQRTEQGDSAMYLCASSLTSVRADTQYFGPGTRLTVL.

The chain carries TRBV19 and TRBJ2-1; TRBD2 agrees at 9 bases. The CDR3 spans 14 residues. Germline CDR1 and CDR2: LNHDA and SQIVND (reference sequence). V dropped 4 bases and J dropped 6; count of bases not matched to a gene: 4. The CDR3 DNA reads TGTGCCAGTAGTACTAGCGGGAACACCAATGAGCAGTTCTTC. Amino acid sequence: CASSTSGNTNEQFF.

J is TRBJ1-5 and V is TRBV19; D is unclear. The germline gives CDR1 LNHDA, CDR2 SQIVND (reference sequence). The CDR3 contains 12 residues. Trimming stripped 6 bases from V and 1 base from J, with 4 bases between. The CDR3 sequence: CASRQSNQPQHF. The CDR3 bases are TGTGCCAGTAGACAGAGCAATCAGCCCCAGCATTTT.

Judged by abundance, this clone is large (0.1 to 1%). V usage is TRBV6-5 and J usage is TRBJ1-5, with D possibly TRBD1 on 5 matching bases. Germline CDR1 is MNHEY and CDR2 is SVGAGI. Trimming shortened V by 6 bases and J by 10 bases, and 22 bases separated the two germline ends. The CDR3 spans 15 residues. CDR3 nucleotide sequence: TGTGCCAGCAGCGTGGGATGGGGGGACCCCGATCCCCAGCATTTT. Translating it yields CASSVGWGDPDPQHF.

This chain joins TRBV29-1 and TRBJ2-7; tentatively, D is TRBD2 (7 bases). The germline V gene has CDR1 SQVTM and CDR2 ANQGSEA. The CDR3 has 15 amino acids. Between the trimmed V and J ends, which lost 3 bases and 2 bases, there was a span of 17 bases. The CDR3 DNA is TGCAGCGTTGAGAAGGGGGGGGATACCCCCTACGAGCAGTACTTC. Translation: CSVEKGGDTPYEQYF.

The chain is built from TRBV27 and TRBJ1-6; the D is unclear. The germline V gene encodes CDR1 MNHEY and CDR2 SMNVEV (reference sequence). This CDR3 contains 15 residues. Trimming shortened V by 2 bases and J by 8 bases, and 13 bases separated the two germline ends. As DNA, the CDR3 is TGTGCCAGCAGTTTAATGCGGGAAAGGGATTCACCCCTCCACTTT. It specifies CASSLMRERDSPLHF.

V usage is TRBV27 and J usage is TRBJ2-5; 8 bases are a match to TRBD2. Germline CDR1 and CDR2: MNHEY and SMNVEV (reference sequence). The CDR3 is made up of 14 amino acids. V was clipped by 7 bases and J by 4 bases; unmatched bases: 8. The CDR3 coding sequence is TGTGCCAGCACCCCCAGCGGGAGCCCAGAGACCCAGTACTTC. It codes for CASTPSGSPETQYF.

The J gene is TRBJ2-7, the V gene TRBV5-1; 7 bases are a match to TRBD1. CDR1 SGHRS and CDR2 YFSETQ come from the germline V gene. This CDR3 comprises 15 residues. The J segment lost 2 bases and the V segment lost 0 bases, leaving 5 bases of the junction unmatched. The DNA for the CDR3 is TGCGCCAGCAGCTTGGACCCCACAGGGGCCTACGAGCAGTACTTC. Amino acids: CASSLDPTGAYEQYF.

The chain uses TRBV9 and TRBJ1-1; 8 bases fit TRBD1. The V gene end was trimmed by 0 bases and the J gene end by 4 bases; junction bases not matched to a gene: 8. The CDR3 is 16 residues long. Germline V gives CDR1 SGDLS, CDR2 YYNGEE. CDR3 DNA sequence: TGTGCCAGCAGCGTAGTCCCCGGAGGACAGGGCACTGAAGCTTTCTTT. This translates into CASSVVPGGQGTEAFF.

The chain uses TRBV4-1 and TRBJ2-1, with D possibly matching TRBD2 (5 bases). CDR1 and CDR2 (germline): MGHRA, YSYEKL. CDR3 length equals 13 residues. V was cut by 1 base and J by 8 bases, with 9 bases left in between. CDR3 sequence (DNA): TGCGCCAGCAGCCAAGTGGGAGATGATGAGCAGTTCTTC. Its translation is CASSQVGDDEQFF.

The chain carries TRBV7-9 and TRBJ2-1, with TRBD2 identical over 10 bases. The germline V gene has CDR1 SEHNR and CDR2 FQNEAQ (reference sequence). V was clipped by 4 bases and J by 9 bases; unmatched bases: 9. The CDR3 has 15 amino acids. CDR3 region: CASSSTSGRGVEQFF. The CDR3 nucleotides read TGTGCCAGCAGCTCCACCAGCGGGAGGGGGGTTGAGCAGTTCTTC.

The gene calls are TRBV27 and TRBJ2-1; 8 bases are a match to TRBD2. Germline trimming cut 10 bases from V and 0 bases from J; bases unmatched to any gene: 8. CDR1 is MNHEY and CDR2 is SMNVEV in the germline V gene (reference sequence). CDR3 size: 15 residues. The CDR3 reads CATRLAGGSYNEQFF. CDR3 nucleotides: TGTGCCACTCGCCTAGCGGGCGGCTCCTACAATGAGCAGTTCTTC.

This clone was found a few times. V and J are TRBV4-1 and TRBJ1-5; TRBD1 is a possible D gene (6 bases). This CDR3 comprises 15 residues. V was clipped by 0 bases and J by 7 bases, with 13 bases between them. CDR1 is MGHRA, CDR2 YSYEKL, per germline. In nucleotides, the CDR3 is TGCGCCAGCAGCCAAGATAGGGGGTTGGCGCAGCCCCAGCATTTT. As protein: CASSQDRGLAQPQHF.

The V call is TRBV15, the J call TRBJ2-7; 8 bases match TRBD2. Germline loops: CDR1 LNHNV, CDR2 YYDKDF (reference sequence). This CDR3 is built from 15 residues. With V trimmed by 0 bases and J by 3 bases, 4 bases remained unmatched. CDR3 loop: CATSRESTSVYEQYF. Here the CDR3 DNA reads TGTGCCACCAGCAGAGAGTCGACTAGCGTCTACGAGCAGTACTTC.

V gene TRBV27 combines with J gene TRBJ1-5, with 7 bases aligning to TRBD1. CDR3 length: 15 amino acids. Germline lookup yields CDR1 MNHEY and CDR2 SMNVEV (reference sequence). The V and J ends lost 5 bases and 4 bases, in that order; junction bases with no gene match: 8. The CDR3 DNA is TGTGCCAGCAGTGCGCGACAGGGCCTAAATCAGCCCCAGCATTTT. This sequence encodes CASSARQGLNQPQHF.

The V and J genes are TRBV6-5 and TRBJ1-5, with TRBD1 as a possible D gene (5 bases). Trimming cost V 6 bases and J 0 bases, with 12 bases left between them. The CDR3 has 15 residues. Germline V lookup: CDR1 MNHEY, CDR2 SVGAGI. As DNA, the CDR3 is TGTGCCAGCAGCGCCCGGGGGGATAGCAATCAGCCCCAGCATTTT. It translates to CASSARGDSNQPQHF.

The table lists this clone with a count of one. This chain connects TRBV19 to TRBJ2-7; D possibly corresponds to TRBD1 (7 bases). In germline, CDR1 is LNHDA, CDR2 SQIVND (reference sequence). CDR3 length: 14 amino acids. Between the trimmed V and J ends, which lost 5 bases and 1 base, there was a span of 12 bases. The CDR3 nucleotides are TGTGCCAGTAGTGGGCGGGACAGATCCTACGAGCAGTACTTC. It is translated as CASSGRDRSYEQYF.

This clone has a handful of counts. The CDR3 here is CASSDGRGPNNEQFF. CDR3 coding DNA: TGTGCCAGCAGTGACGGGCGGGGGCCGAACAATGAGCAGTTCTTC. This chain connects TRBV6-4 to TRBJ2-1; possible D gene TRBD2, 7 bases. From germline, CDR1 is MRHNA and CDR2 SNTAGT. This CDR3 is built from 15 residues. V gave up 2 bases and J gave up 5 bases, with 13 bases separating them.

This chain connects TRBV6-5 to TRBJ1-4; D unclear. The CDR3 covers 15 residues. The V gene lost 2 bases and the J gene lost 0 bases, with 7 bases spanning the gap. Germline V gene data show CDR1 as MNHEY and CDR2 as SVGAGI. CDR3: CASSYILSTNEKLFF. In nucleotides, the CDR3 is TGTGCCAGCAGTTACATCTTATCAACTAATGAAAAACTGTTTTTT.

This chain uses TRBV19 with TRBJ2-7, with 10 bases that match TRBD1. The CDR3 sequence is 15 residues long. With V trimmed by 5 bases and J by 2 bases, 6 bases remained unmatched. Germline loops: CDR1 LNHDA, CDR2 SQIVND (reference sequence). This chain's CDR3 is CASSHLGQGAYEQYF. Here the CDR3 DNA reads TGTGCCAGTAGTCATCTCGGACAGGGGGCCTACGAGCAGTACTTC.

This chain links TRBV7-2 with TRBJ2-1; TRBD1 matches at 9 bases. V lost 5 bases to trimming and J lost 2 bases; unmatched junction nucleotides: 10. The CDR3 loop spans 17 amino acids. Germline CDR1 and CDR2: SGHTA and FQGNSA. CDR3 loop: CASSPMLGQGPYNEQFF. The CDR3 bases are TGTGCCAGCAGCCCCATGTTGGGACAGGGCCCCTACAATGAGCAGTTCTTC.

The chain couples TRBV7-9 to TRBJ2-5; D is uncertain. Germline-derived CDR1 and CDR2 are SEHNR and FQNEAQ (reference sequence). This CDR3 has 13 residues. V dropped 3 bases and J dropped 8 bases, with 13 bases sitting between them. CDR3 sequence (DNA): TGTGCCAGCAGCTTCGACCCCTCAGGAACCCAGTACTTC. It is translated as CASSFDPSGTQYF.

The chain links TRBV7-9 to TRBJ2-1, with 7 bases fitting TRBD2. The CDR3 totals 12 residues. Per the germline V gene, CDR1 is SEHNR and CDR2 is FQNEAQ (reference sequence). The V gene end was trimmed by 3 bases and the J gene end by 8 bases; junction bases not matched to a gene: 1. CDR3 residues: CASSLGGDEQFF. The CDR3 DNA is TGTGCCAGCAGCTTGGGAGGGGATGAGCAGTTCTTC.

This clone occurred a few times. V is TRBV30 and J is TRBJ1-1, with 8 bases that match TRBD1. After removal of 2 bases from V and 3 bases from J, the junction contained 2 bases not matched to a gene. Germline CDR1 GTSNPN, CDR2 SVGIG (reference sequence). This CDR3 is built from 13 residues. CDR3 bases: TGTGCCTGGAGTACAGGGGGGTACACTGAAGCTTTCTTT. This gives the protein CAWSTGGYTEAFF. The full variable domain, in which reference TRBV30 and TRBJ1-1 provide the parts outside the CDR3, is SQTIHQWPATLVQPVGSPLSLECTVEGTSNPNLYWYRQAAGRGLQLLFYSVGIGQISSEVPQNLSASRPQDRQFILSSKKLLLSDSGFYLCAWSTGGYTEAFFGQGTRLTVV.

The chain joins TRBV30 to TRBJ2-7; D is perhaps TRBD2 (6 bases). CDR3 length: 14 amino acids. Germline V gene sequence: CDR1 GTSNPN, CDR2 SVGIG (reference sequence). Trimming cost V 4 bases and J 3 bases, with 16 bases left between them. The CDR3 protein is CAWTLGSQGYEQYF. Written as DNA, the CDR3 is TGTGCCTGGACCCTCGGGAGTCAGGGCTACGAGCAGTACTTC.

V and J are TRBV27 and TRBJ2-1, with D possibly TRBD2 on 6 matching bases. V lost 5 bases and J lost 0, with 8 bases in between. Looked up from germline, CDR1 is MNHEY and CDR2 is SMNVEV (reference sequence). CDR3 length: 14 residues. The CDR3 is CASSIGSSYNEQFF. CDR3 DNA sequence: TGTGCCAGCAGTATCGGGAGCTCCTACAATGAGCAGTTCTTC.

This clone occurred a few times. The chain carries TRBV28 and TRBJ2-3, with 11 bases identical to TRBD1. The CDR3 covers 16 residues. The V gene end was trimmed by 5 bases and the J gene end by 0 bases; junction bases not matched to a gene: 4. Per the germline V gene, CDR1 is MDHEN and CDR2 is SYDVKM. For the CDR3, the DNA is TGTGCCAGCAGTCATGGACAGGGGGCAAGCACAGATACGCAGTATTTT. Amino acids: CASSHGQGASTDTQYF.

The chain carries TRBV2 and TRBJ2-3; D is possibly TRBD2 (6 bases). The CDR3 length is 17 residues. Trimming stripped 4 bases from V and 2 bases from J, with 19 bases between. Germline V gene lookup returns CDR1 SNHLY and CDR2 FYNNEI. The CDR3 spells CASSAGYSGSITDTQYF. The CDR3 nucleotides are TGTGCCAGCAGTGCAGGATACAGCGGGTCAATCACAGATACGCAGTATTTT.

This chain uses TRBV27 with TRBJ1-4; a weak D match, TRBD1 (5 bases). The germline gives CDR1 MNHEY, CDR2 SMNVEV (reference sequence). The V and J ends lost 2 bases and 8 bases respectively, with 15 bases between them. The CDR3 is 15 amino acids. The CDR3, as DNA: TGTGCCAGCAGTTTAACGGGGGGAAACCCCGAAAAACTGTTTTTT. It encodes CASSLTGGNPEKLFF. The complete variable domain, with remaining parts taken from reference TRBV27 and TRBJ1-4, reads EAQVTQNPRYLITVTGKKLTVTCSQNMNHEYMSWYRQDPGLGLRQIYYSMNVEVTDKGDVPEGYKVSRKEKRNFPLILESPSPNQTSLYFCASSLTGGNPEKLFFGSGTQLSVL.

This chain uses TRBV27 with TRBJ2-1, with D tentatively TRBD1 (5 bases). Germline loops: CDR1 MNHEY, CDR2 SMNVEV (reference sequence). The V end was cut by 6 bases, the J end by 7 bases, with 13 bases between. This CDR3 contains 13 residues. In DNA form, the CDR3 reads TGTGCCAGCAGAGCATCTAGGGGTAATGAGCAGTTCTTC. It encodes CASRASRGNEQFF.